This T cell receptor (beta chain) appears in the sequencing data of a study of identical twins (TCRdb year 2016). Broadly, across the study: The study deep-sequenced TCR alpha and beta repertoires from monozygotic twins, unrelated adults of various ages and cord blood to test whether fetal clonotypes persist. To rule out contamination, the twin experiments were replicated at different times with different library preparation protocols. General study outcomes and caveats: Recombination models systematically underestimated out-of-frame TCR alpha sharing in monozygotic twins but agreed with sharing between unrelated individuals. Fewer insertions were carried by abundant cord blood beta clonotypes; a weaker similar trend was observed in young adult naive repertoires, while no such trend was observed in memory repertoires. Compared with coincidental sharing between unrelated individuals, an excess of low generation-probability sequences was observed among out-of-frame TCR alpha sequences shared between twins. Zero-insertion analyses could be partly confounded by invariant T cells such as MAIT and iNKT, though diverse VJ usage argued against such confounding for most clonotypes. Conclusions relied on cross-sectional statistical analysis, since the same donors could not be followed over many years. A weaker excess of twin sharing was found in beta out-of-frame sequences because the signal-to-noise ratio was lowered by fewer shared sequences.

Receptors were amplified or captured by 5' RACE. The sequencer listed for this sample is Illumina HiSeq 2000. A universal primer binding site was introduced by template switching, and a unique molecular identifier was present in the final cDNA, enabling accurate counting of TCR cDNA molecules. Specific primers in the conserved constant-segment region were used to synthesize first-strand cDNA for TCR alpha and beta chains. To control for contamination, every cDNA library carried two barcodes: a SMART-Mk sample barcode plus Illumina barcodes. Two successive PCR steps introduced TruSeq adapter sequences along with Illumina sample barcodes. TCR alpha and beta cDNA libraries were sequenced on the Illumina HiSeq platform with custom primers. As for how the authors treated the data: Raw reads were processed with MiGEC to extract unique molecular identifiers, and MiXCR was used to determine CDR3 positions. For each individual, recombination models were inferred using an EM algorithm with the repgenHMM and IGoR tools. Shared clonotype analysis was performed with the tcR package in R, normalizing sharing by the product of cloneset sizes. To study raw recombination free of thymic and clonal selection effects, out-of-frame nonproductive sequences were analyzed. The public reads were quality trimmed at Q25 with fastp and then assembled into clones with MiXCR by TCRdb, keeping productive beta chains. Identical CDR3 proteins give one entry, which carries the most common genes and DNA. V and J calls and clone size were set by TCRdb, not the authors. In this sample the table shows 310,000 or so distinct CDR3 sequences, under 9.5% of which occur a single time. Roughly 2.1% of the sample lies in the top ten.

The V and J ends are trimmed by 0 bases and 12 bases, leaving 11 bases between them. Spanning cysteine to phenylalanine, the CDR3 consists of 13 amino acids. Of all the DNA, just the CDR3 is kept, 39 bases in frame from base 1. CDR1 and CDR2 are drawn from the germline V gene (reference sequence): LGHDT, YNNKEL. This clonotype was found many times. Its antigen is still unknown. No much larger clone exists at a distance of one base, and base qualities are not known. Only healthy Caucasian donors were included. Three pairs of female monozygotic twins, all aged roughly 18 to 29 years, were included in the twin cohort. Using Miltenyi CD45RO+ enrichment and human naive T-cell isolation kits, memory (CD45RO+) and naive T cells were isolated from PBMC. The sample also formed part of further work on yellow fever vaccine responses in identical twins. Taken from the second paper: The T cell response to vaccination in identical twins was reported by the authors to appear partly convergent and partly personalized. In identical twins, the study followed T cell clones that responded to the vaccine with precision.

This TCR was sampled from a woman younger than 35 in good health. Recombination connected TRBV3-1 to TRBJ1-4; confidence is insufficient to name the D gene. Source material: memory (CD45RO+) T cells sorted from blood. The cell subset or site label here, explained by the study, means: CD45RO+ enriched T cells. This receptor carries the CDR3 CASSQEGSRELFF. The base sequence is TGTGCCAGCAGCCAAGAAGGCAGTAGGGAACTGTTTTTT.